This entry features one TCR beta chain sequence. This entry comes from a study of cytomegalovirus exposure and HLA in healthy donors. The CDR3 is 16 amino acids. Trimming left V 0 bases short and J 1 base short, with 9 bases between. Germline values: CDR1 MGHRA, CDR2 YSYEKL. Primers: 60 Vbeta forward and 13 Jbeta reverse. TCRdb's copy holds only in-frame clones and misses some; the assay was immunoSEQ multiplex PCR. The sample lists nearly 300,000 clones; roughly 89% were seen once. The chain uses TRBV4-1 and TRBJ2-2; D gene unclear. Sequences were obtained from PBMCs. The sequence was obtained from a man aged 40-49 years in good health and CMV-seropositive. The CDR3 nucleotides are TGCGCCAGCAGCCAAGATCTGGCTGTGAACACCGGGGAGCTGTTTTTT. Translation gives CASSQDLAVNTGELFF.